Following are 27 T cell receptor beta chains from one sample sequenced in a study of response to subunit inactivated influenza vaccine. TCRdb re-called the RT-PCR reads through MiXCR, storing one row per CDR3 protein. The top ten clones hold 10% to 15% of a sample with fewer than 700,000 distinct CDR3 sequences, 13% of them seen once. The sequencing used PBMCs from blood, collected 40 to 50 days after vaccination. The origin of the receptors is a man aged 45-60 years who received an inactivated influenza vaccine.

Many counts were recorded for this clonotype. The gene calls are TRBV7-2 and TRBJ1-5; D unresolved. V was cut by 1 base and J by 2 bases, with 6 bases left in between. Germline lookup yields CDR1 SGHTA and CDR2 FQGNSA. The length of the CDR3 is 14 residues. The CDR3 nucleotides are TGTGCCAGCAGCTTAGAACGGGGCAATCAGCCCCAGCATTTT. Its protein is CASSLERGNQPQHF. The whole variable domain, filled in from reference TRBV7-2 and TRBJ1-5, reads GAGVSQSPSNKVTEKGKDVELRCDPISGHTALYWYRQSLGQGLEFLIYFQGNSAPDKSGLPSDRFSAERTGGSVSTLTIQRTQQEDSAVYLCASSLERGNQPQHFGDGTRLSIL.

This clonotype was counted between two and nine times. This chain links TRBV27 with TRBJ2-6; 9 bases align to TRBD1. The CDR3 contains 17 residues. V trimming: 4 bases; J trimming: 4 bases; junction bases outside the gene matches: 8. Looked up from germline, CDR1 is MNHEY and CDR2 is SMNVEV (reference sequence). The CDR3 DNA reads TGTGCCAGCAGTTCGACCGGGACAGGGAGCGGGGCCAACGTCCTGACTTTC. Translation: CASSSTGTGSGANVLTF. The full variable domain, completed using reference TRBV27 and TRBJ2-6, is EAQVTQNPRYLITVTGKKLTVTCSQNMNHEYMSWYRQDPGLGLRQIYYSMNVEVTDKGDVPEGYKVSRKEKRNFPLILESPSPNQTSLYFCASSSTGTGSGANVLTFGAGSRLTVL.

This clonotype was observed a few times. This chain joins TRBV11-1 and TRBJ2-2; 13 bases fit TRBD2. This CDR3 is built from 19 residues. The V gene's germline CDR1 is SGHAT and CDR2 FQDESV (reference sequence). With 4 bases clipped from V and 7 bases from J, the junction kept 15 bases outside the gene matches. The CDR3 here is CASSSRAQGLAGVGGELFF. The DNA for the CDR3 is TGTGCCAGCAGCTCAAGAGCCCAAGGACTAGCGGGAGTGGGCGGGGAGCTGTTTTTT.

The chain has TRBV4-1 and TRBJ2-5; D possibly corresponds to TRBD2 (5 bases). Germline loops: CDR1 MGHRA, CDR2 YSYEKL. The V and J ends lost 1 base and 7 bases respectively, with 16 bases between them. The CDR3 totals 15 residues. CDR3 residues: CASSQGSTGIGTQYF. In DNA form, the CDR3 reads TGCGCCAGCAGCCAAGGGTCTACGGGGATCGGGACCCAGTACTTC.

This clonotype showed up just a few times. The V call is TRBV7-2, the J call TRBJ2-7, with 7 bases aligning to TRBD2. This CDR3 is 14 amino acids long. J lost 3 bases, V lost 0 bases, and 2 bases had no gene match. Germline CDR1 and CDR2: SGHTA and FQGNSA. CDR3: CASSLARDYYEQYF. The CDR3 nucleotides are TGTGCCAGCAGCTTAGCGAGGGACTACTACGAGCAGTACTTC.

Concerning this clonotype itself: A much larger clonotype is one base distant, so this may be a read error. As the CDR3 is not closed by the conserved phenylalanine or tryptophan, this likely results from a read error. The V gene is TRBV28, the J gene TRBJ2-3; possibly TRBD1 for D (5 bases). Per germline, CDR1 MDHEN and CDR2 SYDVKM. V lost 6 bases and J 2 bases, leaving 9 bases between the germline ends. This CDR3 is built from 13 residues. The CDR3 region is CASSDSNTDTQYS. CDR3 nucleotides: TGTGCCAGCAGCGACAGCAACACAGATACGCAGTATTCT.

This clonotype was picked up a small number of times. The V and J genes are TRBV5-1 and TRBJ2-1, with D maybe TRBD2 (6 bases). Germline loops: CDR1 SGHRS, CDR2 YFSETQ. Trimming pared 4 bases from V and 2 bases from J, leaving 19 bases between. The CDR3 is made up of 17 amino acids. The CDR3: CASSPLSGGKTYNEQFF. DNA of the CDR3: TGCGCCAGCAGCCCATTAAGTGGCGGGAAAACCTACAATGAGCAGTTCTTC.

CDR3: CASSPGQRNGYTF. CDR3 sequence (DNA): TGTGCCAGCAGCCCGGGACAGCGCAATGGCTACACCTTC. The V call is TRBV7-2, the J call TRBJ1-2, with 7 bases aligning to TRBD1. CDR1 and CDR2 (germline): SGHTA, FQGNSA. The ends lost 5 bases at V and 6 bases at J; junction bases unmatched: 6. This CDR3 has 13 residues. Based on the CDR3 plus reference TRBV7-2 and TRBJ1-2, the full variable domain is GAGVSQSPSNKVTEKGKDVELRCDPISGHTALYWYRQSLGQGLEFLIYFQGNSAPDKSGLPSDRFSAERTGGSVSTLTIQRTQQEDSAVYLCASSPGQRNGYTFGSGTRLTVV.

The chain couples TRBV4-1 to TRBJ1-5; D uncertain. The germline CDR1 and CDR2 sequences are MGHRA and YSYEKL. V was cut by 1 base and J by 0 bases, with 4 bases left in between. There are 14 residues in the CDR3. The CDR3 DNA follows: TGCGCCAGCAGCCAAGGAAATAGCAATCAGCCCCAGCATTTT. Translating gives CASSQGNSNQPQHF.

The V gene is TRBV5-1, the J gene TRBJ2-7; D is uncertain. This CDR3 region has 14 residues. The V end was cut by 2 bases, the J end by 0 bases, with 9 bases between. Germline V gives CDR1 SGHRS, CDR2 YFSETQ. The CDR3 DNA follows: TGCGCCAGCAGCTTAGGTCCAGTCTCCTACGAGCAGTACTTC. This translates into CASSLGPVSYEQYF. Combining the CDR3 with reference TRBV5-1 and TRBJ2-7 gives the whole variable domain KAGVTQTPRYLIKTRGQQVTLSCSPISGHRSVSWYQQTPGQGLQFLFEYFSETQRNKGNFPGRFSGRQFSNSRSEMNVSTLELGDSALYLCASSLGPVSYEQYFGPGTRLTVT.

This clonotype has only a few counts. This chain uses TRBV6-1 with TRBJ2-5; D is possibly TRBD1 (6 bases). The CDR3 covers 13 residues. Germline CDR1 and CDR2: MNHNS and SASEGT. Trimming cost V 4 bases and J 3 bases, with 9 bases left between them. The CDR3 spells CASSVHREETQYF. The CDR3 DNA reads TGTGCCAGCAGTGTACACAGGGAAGAGACCCAGTACTTC.

This clonotype was seen more than once but under ten times. DNA of the CDR3: TGCAGTGCAGATAGCGGGGGAAGCTACGAGCAGTACTTC. It encodes CSADSGGSYEQYF. This sequence joins TRBV20-1 and TRBJ2-7, with 9 bases identical to TRBD2. This CDR3 comprises 13 residues. V dropped 6 bases and J dropped 3; count of bases not matched to a gene: 6. Germline V gives CDR1 DFQATT, CDR2 SNEGSKA (reference sequence).

V and J are TRBV6-2 or TRBV6-3 and TRBJ2-2; 8 positions agree with TRBD1. Germline trimming cut 7 bases from V and 5 bases from J; bases unmatched to any gene: 15. The CDR3 covers 17 residues. Germline-derived CDR1 and CDR2 are MNHEY and SVGEGT. CDR3 loop: CASIMDRRQGSTGELFF. DNA of the CDR3: TGTGCCAGCATCATGGATAGGAGACAGGGGTCGACCGGGGAGCTGTTTTTT.

This clonotype was detected many times. CDR3 sequence reads: CASSLPNRATYEQYF. The CDR3, as DNA: TGTGCCAGCAGCTTACCGAACAGGGCCACCTACGAGCAGTACTTC. The V gene is TRBV7-2, the J gene TRBJ2-7; D might be TRBD1 (6 bases). The germline V gene encodes CDR1 SGHTA and CDR2 FQGNSA. V was shortened by 2 bases and J by 2 bases, with 13 bases between the two germline ends. CDR3 length equals 15 residues.

Only a few counts were recorded for this clonotype. Here the CDR3 reads CSASAVGESSYNEQFF. CDR3 sequence (DNA): TGCAGTGCTAGTGCCGTCGGGGAGAGCTCCTACAATGAGCAGTTCTTC. V is TRBV20-1 and J is TRBJ2-1; D may be TRBD2 (5 bases). V was pared by 3 bases and J by 0 bases, with 15 bases between. Germline loops: CDR1 DFQATT, CDR2 SNEGSKA (reference sequence). The CDR3 covers 16 residues.

This clonotype was found many times. The J gene is TRBJ1-5, the V gene TRBV19, with D uncertain. CDR3 length: 12 residues. V lost 3 bases, J lost 5 bases, and 5 bases lay in between. CDR1 is LNHDA and CDR2 is SQIVND in the germline V gene (reference sequence). CDR3 residues: CASSISHQPQHF. CDR3 coding DNA: TGTGCCAGTAGTATTTCTCATCAGCCCCAGCATTTT.

The sample holds a few counts of this clonotype. CDR3: CAISDRAGVDYGYTF. CDR3 nucleotide sequence: TGTGCCATCAGTGACCGGGCGGGGGTGGACTATGGCTACACCTTC. The V gene is TRBV10-3, the J gene TRBJ1-2; D might be TRBD1 (5 bases). Trimming removed 3 bases at V and 3 bases at J, with 14 bases between. This CDR3 spans 15 amino acids. In germline, CDR1 is ENHRY, CDR2 SYGVKD.

V and J are TRBV5-1 and TRBJ2-3, with a possible D match to TRBD2 (6 bases). The V and J ends lost 0 bases and 0 bases respectively, with 11 bases between them. The CDR3 is 16 residues long. Germline V gene lookup returns CDR1 SGHRS and CDR2 YFSETQ. Here the CDR3 reads CASSLGSGSSTDTQYF. Here the CDR3 DNA reads TGCGCCAGCAGCTTGGGGAGCGGGTCCAGCACAGATACGCAGTATTTT.

This clonotype was found a few times. The limits of the CDR3 on the DNA are not certain, so only TCRdb's listed CDR3 is given. V is TRBV24-1 and J is TRBJ2-2; the D segment call TRBD2 is taken from the table without a DNA check. The CDR3 spans 17 residues, counting both ends. Germline values: CDR1 KGHDR, CDR2 SFDVKD. The CDR3 sequence is CATSDSTSGLLPGELFF.

This clonotype was detected only a few times. V and J are TRBV12-3 or TRBV12-4 and TRBJ1-1; D gene uncertain. V was clipped by 1 base and J by 3 bases, with 12 bases between them. CDR3 length: 15 amino acids. CDR3 DNA: TGTGCCAGCAGTTTAGTAGGGAGCTGGTACACTGAAGCTTTCTTT. It translates to CASSLVGSWYTEAFF.

About this clonotype itself: Possible read error: a much larger clone is one base away. The J gene is TRBJ2-1, the V gene TRBV7-2; D is perhaps TRBD2 (6 bases). Trimming stripped 5 bases from V and 4 bases from J, with 18 bases between. There are 16 residues in the CDR3. The germline V gene has CDR1 SGHTA and CDR2 FQGNSA. The CDR3 spells CASSPITSRSYNEQFF. The DNA of the CDR3 is TGTGCCAGCAGCCCCATCACTAGCAGGAGTTACAATGAGCAGTTCTTC.

This clonotype was seen a handful of times. This chain joins TRBV28 and TRBJ2-1, with D tentatively TRBD2 (6 bases). This CDR3 contains 17 residues. CDR1 is MDHEN, CDR2 SYDVKM, per germline. Trimming stripped 5 bases from V and 2 bases from J, with 19 bases between. The DNA for the CDR3 is TGTGCCAGCAGTCGAGGAGGGGTGAAGATGGCCTACAATGAGCAGTTCTTC. Protein sequence: CASSRGGVKMAYNEQFF.

V and J are TRBV12-3 or TRBV12-4 and TRBJ1-3; D is unresolved. The length of the CDR3 is 15 residues. V gave up 6 bases and J gave up 5 bases, with 17 bases separating them. DNA of the CDR3: TGTGCCAGCAGCCCGCTGCGGAGAACGAGAAACACCATATATTTT. Translating gives CASSPLRRTRNTIYF.

This clonotype was seen ten or more times. The chain combines TRBV20-1 with TRBJ1-1, with 7 positions matching TRBD1. Per germline, CDR1 DFQATT and CDR2 SNEGSKA (reference sequence). V trimming: 6 bases; J trimming: 5 bases; junction bases outside the gene matches: 9. The CDR3 covers 13 residues. The CDR3 DNA is TGCAGTGCCGGGACAGCGACAAGAACTGAAGCTTTCTTT. Amino acids: CSAGTATRTEAFF.

This clonotype was found a few times. V gene TRBV5-1 combines with J gene TRBJ2-7, with D unresolved. The V end lost 4 bases, the J end lost 0 bases, and 17 bases lay between the germline ends. Germline values: CDR1 SGHRS, CDR2 YFSETQ. The CDR3 covers 16 residues. CDR3 protein: CASSPASSSNSYEQYF. The CDR3 nucleotides read TGCGCCAGCAGCCCCGCGTCTTCCTCAAACTCCTACGAGCAGTACTTC.

The V gene is TRBV5-6, the J gene TRBJ2-2, with 8 bases fitting TRBD1. Germline V gene sequence: CDR1 SGHDT, CDR2 YYEEEE. Trimming cost V 8 bases and J 7 bases; bases outside gene matches: 19. The CDR3 sequence is 17 residues long. The CDR3 here is CASRLSPGGYLDGELFF. CDR3 DNA sequence: TGTGCCAGTAGACTCAGCCCAGGGGGCTATTTGGACGGGGAGCTGTTTTTT. Looking up the rest from reference TRBV5-6 and TRBJ2-2 gives the full variable domain: DAGVTQSPTHLIKTRGQQVTLRCSPKSGHDTVSWYQQALGQGPQFIFQYYEEEERQRGNFPDRFSGHQFPNYSSELNVNALLLGDSALYLCASRLSPGGYLDGELFFGEGSRLTVL.

The V and J genes are TRBV6-1 and TRBJ1-3; the D gene is possibly TRBD1 (5 bases). V lost 5 bases and J 2 bases, leaving 10 bases between the germline ends. The CDR3 sequence is 14 residues long. In germline, CDR1 is MNHNS, CDR2 SASEGT. The CDR3 protein is CASSSGATGNTIYF. CDR3 DNA sequence: TGTGCCAGCAGTAGTGGGGCCACTGGAAACACCATATATTTT.